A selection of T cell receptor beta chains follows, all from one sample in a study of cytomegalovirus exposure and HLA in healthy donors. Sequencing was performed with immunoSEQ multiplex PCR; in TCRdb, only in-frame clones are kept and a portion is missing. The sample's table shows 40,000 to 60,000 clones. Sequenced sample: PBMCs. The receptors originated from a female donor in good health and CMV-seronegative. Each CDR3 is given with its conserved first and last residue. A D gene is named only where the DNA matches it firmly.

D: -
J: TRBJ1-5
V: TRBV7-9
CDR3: CASSKGGRDQPQHF
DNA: TGTGCCAGCAGCAAGGGGGGGCGAGATCAGCCCCAGCATTTT

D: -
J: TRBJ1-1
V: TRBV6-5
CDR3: CASRPGRNTEAFF
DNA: TGTGCCAGCAGACCGGGAAGGAACACTGAAGCTTTCTTT

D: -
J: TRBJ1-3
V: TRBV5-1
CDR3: CASRTDFTGNTIYF
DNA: TGCGCCAGCCGCACGGACTTTACTGGAAACACCATATATTTT

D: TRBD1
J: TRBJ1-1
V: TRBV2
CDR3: CASSPGTGNTEAFF
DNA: TGTGCCAGCAGTCCCGGGACAGGGAACACTGAAGCTTTCTTT

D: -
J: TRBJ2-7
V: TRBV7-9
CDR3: CASSSDSWPYEQYF
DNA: TGTGCCAGCAGCTCGGACAGTTGGCCCTACGAGCAGTACTTC

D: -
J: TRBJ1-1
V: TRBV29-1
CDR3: CSVRTVVNTEAFF
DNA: TGCAGCGTACGGACTGTGGTGAACACTGAAGCTTTCTTT

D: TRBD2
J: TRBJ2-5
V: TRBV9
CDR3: CASSSSGRRGRETQYF
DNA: TGTGCCAGCAGCAGTAGCGGGAGGAGGGGTAGAGAGACCCAGTACTTC

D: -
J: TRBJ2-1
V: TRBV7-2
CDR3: CASSHGTGTRFDNEQFF
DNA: TGTGCCAGCAGCCACGGGACGGGGACACGATTCGACAATGAGCAGTTCTTC

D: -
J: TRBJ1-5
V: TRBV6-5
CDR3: CATGEQPQHF
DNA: TGTGCCACCGGGGAACAGCCCCAGCATTTT

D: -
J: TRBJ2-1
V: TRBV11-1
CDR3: CASRRGMDEQFF
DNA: TGTGCCAGCAGACGGGGGATGGATGAGCAGTTCTTC

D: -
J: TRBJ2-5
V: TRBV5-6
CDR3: CASSLSETQYF
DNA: TGTGCCAGCAGCTTGAGCGAGACCCAGTACTTC

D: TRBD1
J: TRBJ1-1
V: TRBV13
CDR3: CASSPRTGRAEAFF
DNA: TGTGCCAGCAGCCCCAGGACAGGGCGGGCTGAAGCTTTCTTT

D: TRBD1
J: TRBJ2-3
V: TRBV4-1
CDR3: CASSHTDRVADTQYF
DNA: TGCGCCAGCAGCCATACGGACAGGGTGGCAGATACGCAGTATTTT

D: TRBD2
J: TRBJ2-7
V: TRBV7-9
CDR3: CASSSGLAGVEQYF
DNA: TGTGCCAGCAGCTCGGGACTAGCGGGAGTCGAGCAGTACTTC

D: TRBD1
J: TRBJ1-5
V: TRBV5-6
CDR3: CASSQGGARGNNQPQHF
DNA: TGTGCCAGCAGCCAAGGGGGCGCCAGGGGGAACAATCAGCCCCAGCATTTT

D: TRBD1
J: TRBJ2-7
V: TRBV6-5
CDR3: CASRPTPGQGDEQYF
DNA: TGTGCCAGCAGGCCCACACCGGGACAGGGAGACGAGCAGTACTTC

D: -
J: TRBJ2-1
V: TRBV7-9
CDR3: CASSLKLSGSYNEQFF
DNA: TGTGCCAGCAGCTTAAAATTATCCGGCTCCTACAATGAGCAGTTCTTC

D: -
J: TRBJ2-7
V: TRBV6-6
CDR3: CASSLGSFSSYEQYF
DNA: TGTGCCAGCAGCCTAGGCAGTTTTTCATCCTACGAGCAGTACTTC

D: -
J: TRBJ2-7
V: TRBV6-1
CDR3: CASRGDSYEQYF
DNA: TGTGCCAGCAGAGGAGACAGCTACGAGCAGTACTTC

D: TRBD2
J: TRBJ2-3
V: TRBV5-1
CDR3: CASRSSGRVDTQYF
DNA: TGCGCCAGCAGGTCTAGCGGGAGGGTAGATACGCAGTATTTT

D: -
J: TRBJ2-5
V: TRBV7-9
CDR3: CASGQGAETQYF
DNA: TGTGCCAGCGGGCAGGGTGCAGAGACCCAGTACTTC

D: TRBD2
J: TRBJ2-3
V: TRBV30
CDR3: CAWSVAGADTQYF
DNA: TGTGCCTGGAGTGTAGCGGGAGCTGATACGCAGTATTTT

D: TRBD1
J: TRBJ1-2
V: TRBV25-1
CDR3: CASSGTGNYGYTF
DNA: TGTGCCAGCAGTGGGACAGGGAACTATGGCTACACCTTC

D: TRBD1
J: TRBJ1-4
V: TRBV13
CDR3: CASSRLTGGYSEKLFF
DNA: TGTGCCAGCAGCCGACTAACAGGGGGCTATAGTGAAAAACTGTTTTTT

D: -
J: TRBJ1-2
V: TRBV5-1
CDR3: CASSLGHQNYGYTF
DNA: TGCGCCAGCAGCTTGGGACACCAAAACTATGGCTACACCTTC

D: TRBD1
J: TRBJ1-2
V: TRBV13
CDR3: CASSSDRIYGYTF
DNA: TGTGCCAGCAGCTCGGACAGGATCTATGGCTACACCTTC

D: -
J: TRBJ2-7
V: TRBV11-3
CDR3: CASSLFFRDVYEQYF
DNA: TGTGCCAGCAGCCTGTTCTTTCGGGATGTCTACGAGCAGTACTTC

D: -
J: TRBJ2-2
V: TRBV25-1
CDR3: CASSSIRRTGTGELFF
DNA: TGTGCCAGCAGCTCAATTCGACGAACGGGGACCGGGGAGCTGTTTTTT

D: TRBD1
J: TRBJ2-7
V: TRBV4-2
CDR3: CASSPSGTGQHEQYF
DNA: TGTGCCAGCAGCCCGTCCGGGACAGGGCAACACGAGCAGTACTTC

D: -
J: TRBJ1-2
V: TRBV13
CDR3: CASSLGLEDRFSINF
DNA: TGTGCCAGCAGCTTAGGTCTTGAGGACAGATTCTCCATTAACTTC

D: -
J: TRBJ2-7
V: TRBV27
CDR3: CASSSDRLGSYEQYF
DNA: TGTGCCAGCAGTTCTGACAGGCTGGGGTCCTACGAGCAGTACTTC

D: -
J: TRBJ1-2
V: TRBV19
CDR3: CASSMGINYGYTF
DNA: TGTGCCAGTAGTATGGGCATTAACTATGGCTACACCTTC

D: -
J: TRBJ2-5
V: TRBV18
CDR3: CASSPPSGAETQYF
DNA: TGTGCCAGCTCACCACCGTCCGGTGCGGAGACCCAGTACTTC

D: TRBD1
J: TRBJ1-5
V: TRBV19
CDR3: CASSKTLGQGNQPQHF
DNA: TGTGCCAGTAGTAAAACCCTGGGACAGGGAAATCAGCCCCAGCATTTT

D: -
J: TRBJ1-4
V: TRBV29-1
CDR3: CSAYGGNFYEKLFF
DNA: TGCAGCGCGTACGGCGGGAATTTCTATGAAAAACTGTTTTTT

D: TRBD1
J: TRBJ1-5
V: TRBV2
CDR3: CASSLAGGSNQPQHF
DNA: TGTGCCAGCAGCCTGGCAGGGGGTAGCAATCAGCCCCAGCATTTT

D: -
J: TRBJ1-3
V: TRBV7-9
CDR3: CASSPGLRSGNTIYF
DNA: TGTGCCAGCAGCCCGGGACTGCGGTCTGGAAACACCATATATTTT

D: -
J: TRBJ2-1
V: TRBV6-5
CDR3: CASSGGIYNEQFF
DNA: TGTGCCAGCAGTGGGGGGATCTACAATGAGCAGTTCTTC

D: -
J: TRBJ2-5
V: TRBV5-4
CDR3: CASSSSGETQYF
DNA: TGTGCCAGCAGCTCTTCGGGGGAGACCCAGTACTTC

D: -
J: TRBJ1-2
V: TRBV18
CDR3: CASSPGRPNYGYTF
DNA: TGTGCCAGCTCACCTGGGCGCCCGAACTATGGCTACACCTTC

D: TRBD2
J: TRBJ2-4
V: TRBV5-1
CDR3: CASSLGGTSGAYKNIQYF
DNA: TGCGCCAGCAGCTTGGGAGGGACTAGCGGGGCGTACAAAAACATTCAGTACTTC

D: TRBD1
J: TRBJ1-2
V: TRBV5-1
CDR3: CASSLRTGNYGYTF
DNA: TGCGCCAGCAGCTTGCGGACAGGGAACTATGGCTACACCTTC